One and the same sample provided the 4 T cell receptor beta chains below, sequenced in a study of tumor and adjacent non-tumor tissue in lung cancer (dated by TCRdb to the late 2010s). RNA was isolated from bulk, unsorted tissue, and RNA quality was assessed with a NanoDrop ND-1000 and an Agilent 2100. Libraries were built with multiplex PCR. Sequenced using an Illumina HiSeq 2500. TCRbeta libraries were built by three rounds of nested PCR using primers (Table S4), following protocols modified from ARM-PCR. The raw public data were reprocessed by TCRdb itself: fastp quality trimming at Q25, MiXCR clonotype calling, in-frame beta chains only. Rows merge per CDR3 protein into single entries with the most common DNA and genes. For this sample there are 84,000 or so distinct CDR3 sequences; about three fifths appear just once. The top ten hold 15% of the sample. What was sequenced was lung tumor tissue. Receptors originate from a man between 65 and 85 years old with non-small cell lung cancer.

With regard to this clonotype: A read error is possible here, since a much larger clone lies one base away. The rearrangement uses TRBV29-1 and TRBJ2-7; D is ambiguous. Germline-derived CDR1 and CDR2 are SQVTM and ANQGSEA. The CDR3 is made up of 13 amino acids. CDR3 sequence: CSVESPASYGQYF. The CDR3 DNA sequence: TGCAGCGTTGAGTCCCCCGCATCCTACGGGCAGTACTTC.

As concerns this clonotype: The conserved closing phenylalanine or tryptophan is absent in this CDR3, likely reflecting a read error. The chain uses TRBV29-1 and TRBJ1-1, with D perhaps TRBD1 (6 bases). The V and J ends lost 7 bases and 8 bases respectively, with 8 bases between them. This CDR3 contains 9 residues. Germline V gene data show CDR1 as SQVTM and CDR2 as ANQGSEA. CDR3 DNA sequence: TGCAGCGCCGGGACAGAAGCTTTCCCT. Protein: CSAGTEAFP.

Note on this clonotype: A junction boundary mismatches the germline segment, possibly from a read error. J is TRBJ2-7 and V is TRBV20-1; perhaps TRBD2 as D (6 bases). Germline V lookup: CDR1 DFQATT, CDR2 SNEGSKA (reference sequence). The CDR3 is 14 amino acids. This chain's CDR3 is CSAPSRGYSYEQYF. CDR3 nucleotides: TGTAGTGCCCCGTCGCGGGGATATTCCTACGAGCAGTACTTC.

The chain is built from TRBV11-3 and TRBJ1-1; TRBD1 is a possible D gene (5 bases). Germline lookup yields CDR1 SGHNT and CDR2 YENEEA. V lost 7 bases to trimming and J lost 8 bases, with 17 bases between them. The CDR3 extends over 13 amino acids. Here the CDR3 reads CASNPWQGTEAFF. CDR3 in DNA: TGTGCCAGCAACCCCTGGCAGGGTACCGAAGCTTTCTTT.